The 30 T cell receptor beta chains reported below all come from one sample, sequenced in a study of response to subunit inactivated influenza vaccine (dated by TCRdb to between 2017 and 2018). Library construction relied on RT-PCR. Sequencing was carried out with an Illumina HiSeq 2500. In TCRdb, the public reads were trimmed at Q25 with fastp and aligned with MiXCR, with productive beta chains retained. One record per CDR3 amino acid sequence lists the most common genes and DNA. The sample table records more than 450,000 distinct CDR3 sequences; around 10% of these occur just once. The top ten clones comprise approximately 9.9% of the sample. The same data also contributed to another study, on T cells expressing NK-cell markers. As that second study puts it: 5'RACE template switching, by which a universal primer site and unique molecular identifiers were added, was used to make TCR beta cDNA libraries.

The source material was PBMCs from blood, sampled on the day of vaccination. Every receptor here comes from a man between 45 and 60 years old who received an inactivated influenza vaccine. Donor details come from another sample of the same person, matched by shared clones.

In its sample, this clonotype was seen a few times. The chain carries TRBV20-1 and TRBJ1-2; a possible D gene is TRBD1 (5 bases). The V gene's germline CDR1 is DFQATT and CDR2 SNEGSKA (reference sequence). The V and J ends lost 4 bases and 2 bases respectively, with 17 bases between them. This CDR3 is built from 15 residues. CDR3 sequence (DNA): TGCAGTGCTAAAATTGACAGATCCGTCAACTATGGCTACACCTTC. It codes for CSAKIDRSVNYGYTF.

This clonotype was detected once. V is TRBV20-1 and J is TRBJ2-3, with D perhaps given as TRBD1 or TRBD2 (5 bases each). V lost 6 bases and J 0 bases, leaving 16 bases between the germline ends. The germline gives CDR1 DFQATT, CDR2 SNEGSKA (reference sequence). This CDR3 contains 15 residues. In DNA form, the CDR3 reads TGCAGTGCCCTAAATCGGGGCAGCAGCACAGATACGCAGTATTTT. Its protein is CSALNRGSSTDTQYF.

The sample holds many counts of this clonotype. The chain is built from TRBV4-1 and TRBJ2-3, with D possibly being TRBD2 (5 bases). Germline lookup yields CDR1 MGHRA and CDR2 YSYEKL. Trimming removed 2 bases at V and 5 bases at J, with 17 bases between. This CDR3 has 16 residues. The CDR3 sequence: CASSQLGSTNRDTQYF. The DNA for the CDR3 is TGCGCCAGCAGCCAACTTGGGAGCACAAACAGAGATACGCAGTATTTT.

This clonotype showed up many times. The V call is TRBV2, the J call TRBJ1-5, with 7 bases lining up with TRBD1. CDR1 SNHLY and CDR2 FYNNEI come from the germline V gene. CDR3 length: 15 amino acids. The junction had 5 bases not matched to a gene; V was cut back by 2 bases and J by 4 bases. CDR3 nucleotide sequence: TGTGCCAGCAGTGAACGGACAGGCTGGAATCAGCCCCAGCATTTT. It is translated as CASSERTGWNQPQHF.

There are a few counts of this clonotype. V and J are TRBV11-2 and TRBJ2-5, with D perhaps being TRBD1 or TRBD2 (5 bases each). V was clipped by 7 bases and J by 5 bases, with 17 bases between them. The germline V gene encodes CDR1 SGHAT and CDR2 FQNNGV. This CDR3 region has 14 residues. CDR3 amino acids: CASTLHRGTETQYF. The CDR3 nucleotides are TGTGCCAGCACCCTACACCGGGGCACGGAGACCCAGTACTTC.

The chain recombines TRBV12-3 or TRBV12-4 with TRBJ2-5; TRBD2 might be the D (5 bases). V dropped 4 bases and J dropped 7 bases, with 13 bases sitting between them. The CDR3 runs to 13 residues. The CDR3 sequence: CASSSTGVGTQYF. The CDR3 DNA is TGTGCCAGCAGTTCCACCGGGGTTGGGACCCAGTACTTC.

The rearrangement links TRBV12-5 to TRBJ1-1; the D gene is possibly TRBD1 (6 bases). Looked up from germline, CDR1 is LGHNT and CDR2 is FRNRAP. V was shortened by 5 bases and J by 1 base, with 14 bases between the two germline ends. CDR3 length: 15 amino acids. The CDR3 DNA is TGTGCTAGTGGTACCACGGGACACAAGAACACTGAAGCTTTCTTT. Translating it yields CASGTTGHKNTEAFF.

In this sample, this clonotype turned up many times. The gene calls are TRBV7-2 and TRBJ2-2, with TRBD2 identical over 10 bases. Germline V gene lookup returns CDR1 SGHTA and CDR2 FQGNSA. V was clipped by 3 bases and J by 5 bases; unmatched bases: 9. The CDR3 runs 17 residues. The chain's CDR3 is CASSLRLAGVWTGELFF. The CDR3 coding sequence is TGTGCCAGCAGCTTGAGGCTAGCGGGAGTTTGGACCGGGGAGCTGTTTTTT.

The genes are TRBV20-1 and TRBJ1-6, with no clear D. The V end lost 0 bases, the J end lost 2 bases, and 11 bases lay between the germline ends. Looked up from germline, CDR1 is DFQATT and CDR2 is SNEGSKA (reference sequence). The CDR3 has 16 residues. This CDR3 reads CSARDLEATYNSPLHF. The CDR3 DNA follows: TGCAGTGCTAGAGATTTAGAGGCAACCTATAATTCACCCCTCCACTTT.

This clonotype was seen more than once but under ten times. This rearrangement joins TRBV5-5 to TRBJ2-5; a weak D match, TRBD1 (6 bases). Germline V CDR1 and CDR2: SGHKS, YYEKEE (reference sequence). Between the trimmed V and J ends, which lost 1 base and 4 bases, there was a span of 14 bases. The CDR3 runs to 15 residues. CDR3 residues: CASSLSPQGGETQYF. The CDR3 bases are TGTGCCAGCAGCTTGTCCCCACAGGGCGGAGAGACCCAGTACTTC.

In this sample, this clonotype turned up many times. The chain links TRBV15 to TRBJ2-1, with TRBD1 as a possible D gene (5 bases). Germline V gives CDR1 LNHNV, CDR2 YYDKDF (reference sequence). V gave up 4 bases and J gave up 2 bases, with 15 bases separating them. The CDR3 extends over 16 amino acids. CDR3: CATSNSGNRPYNEQFF. The CDR3 nucleotides read TGTGCCACCAGCAACTCAGGGAACCGCCCCTACAATGAGCAGTTCTTC.

This clonotype was detected a few times. V gene TRBV20-1 combines with J gene TRBJ1-1; D remains ambiguous. The CDR3 contains 14 residues. In germline, CDR1 is DFQATT, CDR2 SNEGSKA (reference sequence). V gave up 3 bases and J gave up 2 bases, with 13 bases separating them. CDR3 sequence: CSASTDRRNTEAFF. Written as DNA, the CDR3 is TGCAGTGCTAGTACAGATCGGCGAAACACTGAAGCTTTCTTT.

V and J are TRBV6-2 or TRBV6-3 and TRBJ1-5, with 9 nucleotides matching TRBD1. Germline V gene data show CDR1 as MNHEY and CDR2 as SVGEGT. The trim removed 5 bases at V and 9 bases at J, leaving 17 bases unmatched. This CDR3 has 17 amino acids. The CDR3: CASSSSNTGTGRRPQHF. The CDR3 region has the DNA TGTGCCAGCAGTAGTAGTAACACCGGGACAGGGCGTCGGCCCCAGCATTTT.

The CDR3: CAWGSRVLQETQYF. For the CDR3, the DNA is TGTGCCTGGGGCTCCAGGGTCTTACAAGAGACCCAGTACTTC. The chain recombines TRBV30 with TRBJ2-5; D may be TRBD1 (5 bases). The germline V gene encodes CDR1 GTSNPN and CDR2 SVGIG (reference sequence). The V and J ends lost 5 bases and 2 bases respectively, with 15 bases between them. The CDR3 has 14 amino acids.

The chain recombines TRBV6-1 with TRBJ1-6; D gene ambiguous. The CDR3 runs 14 residues. The germline V gene has CDR1 MNHNS and CDR2 SASEGT. The ends were cut back, 3 bases at V and 8 bases at J, with 11 bases in the middle. For the CDR3, the DNA is TGTGCCAGCAGTGAGGGCCAGTGGGATTCACCCCTCCACTTT. This sequence encodes CASSEGQWDSPLHF.

This clonotype has at least ten counts. The chain recombines TRBV6-2 or TRBV6-3 with TRBJ2-1; 10 nucleotides agree with TRBD2. CDR3 length: 14 residues. The V gene end was trimmed by 8 bases and the J gene end by 9 bases; junction bases not matched to a gene: 10. Germline-derived CDR1 and CDR2 are MNHEY and SVGEGT. This CDR3 reads CASQSGRASAEQFF. The CDR3 bases are TGTGCCAGCCAAAGCGGGAGGGCCTCTGCTGAGCAGTTCTTC.

The chain links TRBV9 to TRBJ1-1; 10 bases are shared with TRBD1. Germline CDR1 reads SGDLS; CDR2 reads YYNGEE. The CDR3 is 16 residues long. Losses at the gene ends were 4 bases for V and 0 bases for J; bases not matched to a gene: 6. The CDR3 reads CASSPTGGPMNTEAFF. DNA of the CDR3: TGTGCCAGCAGCCCGACAGGGGGCCCGATGAACACTGAAGCTTTCTTT.

The chain couples TRBV7-8 to TRBJ2-2; D ambiguous. Germline V gene data show CDR1 as SGHVS and CDR2 as FQNEAQ. This CDR3 region has 15 residues. With 2 bases removed from V and 5 bases from J, the gap between germline ends came to 12 bases. The CDR3 is CASSLRLPETGELFF. DNA for the CDR3: TGTGCCAGCAGCTTACGGCTACCAGAAACCGGGGAGCTGTTTTTT.

The CDR3 is CASSLSDPYEQYF. In nucleotides, the CDR3 is TGTGCCAGCAGTTTAAGTGACCCCTACGAGCAGTACTTC. The J gene is TRBJ2-7, the V gene TRBV28, with no clear D. From germline, CDR1 is MDHEN and CDR2 SYDVKM. V shed 2 bases and J shed 2 bases, with 7 bases lying between them. This CDR3 contains 13 residues.

This clonotype was counted ten times or more. This chain links TRBV11-2 with TRBJ2-7; a possible D gene is TRBD2 (5 bases). The CDR3 has 16 residues. The V end was cut by 5 bases, the J end by 1 base, with 18 bases between. CDR1 SGHAT and CDR2 FQNNGV come from the germline V gene. The CDR3 region is CASSARPRTASYEQYF. The DNA for the CDR3 is TGTGCCAGCAGCGCACGCCCCCGGACTGCATCCTACGAGCAGTACTTC.

The J gene is TRBJ1-2, the V gene TRBV28; TRBD1 aligns across 9 bases. Germline V gives CDR1 MDHEN, CDR2 SYDVKM. This CDR3 comprises 18 residues. V was clipped by 6 bases and J by 0 bases; unmatched bases: 14. CDR3 bases: TGTGCCAGCAGGGTCCCTTCCGGGACAGGGACTCCTAACTATGGCTACACCTTC. It codes for CASRVPSGTGTPNYGYTF.

The chain combines TRBV6-5 with TRBJ1-2, with a tentative D call TRBD1 (6 bases). Trimming left V 2 bases short and J 1 base short, with 8 bases between. Germline V CDR1 and CDR2: MNHEY, SVGAGI. The CDR3 spans 14 residues. CDR3: CASSYDRLNYGYTF. CDR3 bases: TGTGCCAGCAGTTACGACAGGCTTAACTATGGCTACACCTTC.

This clonotype was observed a few times. As DNA, the CDR3 is TGTGCCAGCAGTTTCGGGGTTGGGGACCAAGAGACCCAGTACTTC. It is translated as CASSFGVGDQETQYF. The V call is TRBV12-3 or TRBV12-4, the J call TRBJ2-5; a weak D match, TRBD2 (5 bases). Trimming left V 3 bases short and J 0 bases short, with 11 bases between. This CDR3 is built from 15 residues.

This clonotype showed up just a few times. V and J are TRBV10-3 and TRBJ1-2; D not resolved. Germline CDR1 is ENHRY and CDR2 is SYGVKD. The CDR3 runs 14 residues. The V end lost 3 bases, the J end lost 4 bases, and 12 bases lay between the germline ends. The CDR3 coding sequence is TGTGCCATCAGTGAATCAGCAGCTACCTATGGCTACACCTTC. This codes for CAISESAATYGYTF.

V gene TRBV10-3 combines with J gene TRBJ2-5; D is unclear. Germline CDR1 and CDR2: ENHRY and SYGVKD. V shed 4 bases and J shed 1 base, with 7 bases lying between them. The CDR3 runs 13 residues. The CDR3 bases are TGTGCCATCAGTGCGGACGTCCAAGAGACCCAGTACTTC. Its protein product is CAISADVQETQYF.

The rearrangement uses TRBV27 and TRBJ2-7, with 7 bases aligning to TRBD2. Germline CDR1 and CDR2: MNHEY and SMNVEV (reference sequence). The CDR3 has 15 residues. With V trimmed by 1 base and J by 1 base, 4 bases remained unmatched. CDR3 in DNA: TGTGCCAGCAGTTTATTTCCTAGCGGATCCTACGAGCAGTACTTC. Its protein product is CASSLFPSGSYEQYF.

The V call is TRBV3-1, the J call TRBJ2-7; D gene ambiguous. CDR3 size: 12 residues. V was clipped by 1 base and J by 9 bases, with 10 bases between them. CDR1 and CDR2 (germline): LGHDT, YNNKEL (reference sequence). The CDR3 protein is CASSQAQIGQYF. DNA for the CDR3: TGTGCCAGCAGCCAAGCCCAGATCGGGCAGTACTTC.

J is TRBJ2-1 and V is TRBV2; a possible D gene is TRBD1 (5 bases). This CDR3 has 11 amino acids. Trimming cost V 5 bases and J 9 bases, with 8 bases left between them. Germline lookup yields CDR1 SNHLY and CDR2 FYNNEI. The CDR3 bases are TGTGCCAGCAGTAATCAGGGTGAGCAGTTCTTC. It yields the protein CASSNQGEQFF. Variable domain in full (rest from reference TRBV2 and TRBJ2-1): EPEVTQTPSHQVTQMGQEVILRCVPISNHLYFYWYRQILGQKVEFLVSFYNNEISEKSEIFDDQFSVERPDGSNFTLKIRSTKLEDSAMYFCASSNQGEQFFGPGTRLTVL.

This clonotype was counted only a few times. CDR3 coding DNA: TGTGCCAGCAGCCGCATATCGGGACAGGGGTGGCACGAGCAGTACTTC. Its protein is CASSRISGQGWHEQYF. The rearrangement links TRBV11-2 to TRBJ2-7, with 10 bases identical to TRBD1. With 5 bases clipped from V and 5 bases from J, the junction kept 12 bases outside the gene matches. This CDR3 has 16 amino acids. Germline V lookup: CDR1 SGHAT, CDR2 FQNNGV.

This clonotype was observed once. J is TRBJ2-6 and V is TRBV3-1, with 10 nucleotides matching TRBD1. The CDR3 totals 18 residues. Germline V gene lookup returns CDR1 LGHDT and CDR2 YNNKEL (reference sequence). The V segment lost 4 bases and the J segment 1 base; nucleotides outside the gene matches: 7. The CDR3 DNA sequence: TGTGCCAGCAGCCTGGGACAGGGGACAACTTCTGGGGCCAACGTCCTGACTTTC. It encodes CASSLGQGTTSGANVLTF.